The 13 T cell receptor beta chains given below trace back to one sample, sequenced in a study of blood T cell repertoires in COVID-19. Sequencing used immunoSEQ multiplex PCR; TCRdb keeps in-frame clones, though not all of them. The repertoire holds almost 40,000 clones, with approximately 85% as singletons. Specimen: peripheral blood. The receptors come from a man aged 60 to 75 with acute or convalescent COVID-19.

This clone came up once. The V and J genes are TRBV28 and TRBJ1-1; 8 nucleotides align to TRBD1. Germline-derived CDR1 and CDR2 are MDHEN and SYDVKM. The ends lost 4 bases at V and 4 bases at J; junction bases unmatched: 5. This CDR3 region has 14 residues. In nucleotides, the CDR3 is TGTGCCAGCAGTTCGGACAGGGTGGCCACTGAAGCTTTCTTT. Its translation is CASSSDRVATEAFF.

The chain is built from TRBV29-1 and TRBJ1-1; a weak D match, TRBD1 (6 bases). Germline values: CDR1 SQVTM, CDR2 ANQGSEA. The CDR3 length is 12 residues. Trimming stripped 6 bases from V and 5 bases from J, with 13 bases between. This CDR3 is CSVQGLGTEAFF. The CDR3 DNA reads TGCAGCGTACAGGGCCTGGGTACTGAAGCTTTCTTT.

This clone was seen just once. J is TRBJ1-6 and V is TRBV21-1; the table gives TRBD1 as D, unverified against the DNA. TRBV21-1 is listed as a pseudogene. This CDR3 region has 15 residues. The CDR3 DNA reads as TGTGCCGCGATGGAGGGACAGGGGGCGAGTTCACCCCTCCACTTT. It specifies CAAMEGQGASSPLHF.

The chain employs TRBV6-5 and TRBJ1-1; D remains unclear. Deletions cut 2 bases from V and 0 bases from J, with 4 bases between. The V gene's germline CDR1 is MNHEY and CDR2 SVGAGI. The CDR3 is made up of 13 amino acids. CDR3 loop: CASSYHLNTEAFF. Written as DNA, the CDR3 is TGTGCCAGCAGTTACCACTTGAACACTGAAGCTTTCTTT.

The rearrangement joins TRBV4-1 to TRBJ1-6, with D unresolved. Deletions cut 1 base from V and 12 bases from J, with 7 bases between. There are 12 residues in the CDR3. The germline gives CDR1 MGHRA, CDR2 YSYEKL. Here the CDR3 DNA reads TGCGCCAGCAGCCAAGGAAACGGACCCCTCCACTTT. It is translated as CASSQGNGPLHF.

The J gene is TRBJ2-7, the V gene TRBV5-1; D remains ambiguous. Per the germline V gene, CDR1 is SGHRS and CDR2 is YFSETQ. V lost 3 bases, J lost 6 bases, and 22 bases lay in between. The CDR3 totals 16 residues. The CDR3 DNA reads as TGCGCCAGCAGCTCCCGGCCCACTGATCCCAGGTCCGAGCAGTACTTC. Encoded protein: CASSSRPTDPRSEQYF. The variable domain in full, with the rest retrieved from reference TRBV5-1 and TRBJ2-7, is KAGVTQTPRYLIKTRGQQVTLSCSPISGHRSVSWYQQTPGQGLQFLFEYFSETQRNKGNFPGRFSGRQFSNSRSEMNVSTLELGDSALYLCASSSRPTDPRSEQYFGPGTRLTVT.

J is TRBJ2-7 and V is TRBV6-5; 7 nucleotides line up with TRBD1. The CDR3 has 14 residues. Germline V lookup: CDR1 MNHEY, CDR2 SVGAGI. With 2 bases clipped from V and 2 bases from J, the junction kept 3 bases outside the gene matches. The DNA of the CDR3 is TGTGCCAGCAGTTACAGGGACAGAACCTACGAGCAGTACTTC. Amino acid sequence: CASSYRDRTYEQYF.

The CDR3 loop is CASSTGTFGEQYF. DNA of the CDR3: TGTGCCAGTAGTACCGGGACATTTGGCGAGCAGTACTTC. The V and J genes are TRBV19 and TRBJ2-7, with D possibly matching TRBD1 (6 bases). This CDR3 is built from 13 residues. The germline CDR1 and CDR2 sequences are LNHDA and SQIVND (reference sequence). The V end was cut by 4 bases, the J end by 6 bases, with 13 bases between.

The gene calls are TRBV19 and TRBJ2-1; 7 nucleotides agree with TRBD1. Germline CDR1 LNHDA, CDR2 SQIVND (reference sequence). J was trimmed by 2 bases and V by 4 bases; bases with no gene match: 2. There are 14 residues in the CDR3. CDR3 coding DNA: TGTGCCAGTAGTAGACAGGGCCCCTACAATGAGCAGTTCTTC. Translating it yields CASSRQGPYNEQFF.

This chain links TRBV19 with TRBJ2-2; 8 bases agree with TRBD2. V trimming: 4 bases; J trimming: 7 bases; junction bases outside the gene matches: 11. Germline values: CDR1 LNHDA, CDR2 SQIVND (reference sequence). This CDR3 region has 16 residues. In DNA, the CDR3 is TGTGCCAGTAGTAGGGGACTAGGTTCCGTCGGCGGGGAGCTGTTTTTT. Translating it yields CASSRGLGSVGGELFF.

The chain recombines TRBV9 with TRBJ1-1; D gene unclear. V was trimmed by 0 bases and J by 5 bases, leaving 14 bases between them. The CDR3 runs 15 residues. Germline CDR1 reads SGDLS; CDR2 reads YYNGEE. CDR3 protein: CASSVDPLYSTEAFF. DNA of the CDR3: TGTGCCAGCAGCGTAGACCCTCTCTATTCGACTGAAGCTTTCTTT. Full variable domain (missing parts from reference TRBV9 and TRBJ1-1): DSGVTQTPKHLITATGQRVTLRCSPRSGDLSVYWYQQSLDQGLQFLIQYYNGEERAKGNILERFSAQQFPDLHSELNLSSLELGDSALYFCASSVDPLYSTEAFFGQGTRLTVV.

V is TRBV6-5 and J is TRBJ1-1; D might be TRBD1 (5 bases). The CDR3 contains 15 residues. The V gene's germline CDR1 is MNHEY and CDR2 SVGAGI. The germline V and J ends were trimmed by 2 bases and 4 bases, with 14 bases remaining between them. In DNA form, the CDR3 reads TGTGCCAGCAGTTACCGGCTCGGGGGTTTCACTGAAGCTTTCTTT. It translates to CASSYRLGGFTEAFF.

The chain employs TRBV28 and TRBJ2-2, with 7 bases aligning to TRBD2. Germline V gene sequence: CDR1 MDHEN, CDR2 SYDVKM. The V gene end was trimmed by 3 bases and the J gene end by 4 bases; junction bases not matched to a gene: 11. The CDR3 runs 17 residues. Here the CDR3 DNA reads TGTGCCAGCAGTTTCCTAGTACGGGGGGACCTCACCGGGGAGCTGTTTTTT. As protein: CASSFLVRGDLTGELFF.